Each of the 26 T cell receptor beta chains below was sequenced from the same sample in a study of T cell changes during pregnancy in multiple sclerosis. The repertoire was sequenced with immunoSEQ multiplex PCR; TCRdb's copy has only in-frame clones and lacks some. This sample has roughly 110,000 clones, with 85% to 95% found just once. Sequencing used peripheral blood, obtained in the third trimester of pregnancy. The receptors derive from a female donor in good health, enrolled as a control in a pregnancy study.

The chain carries TRBV18 and TRBJ1-2; TRBD1 aligns across 7 bases. The CDR3 length is 17 residues. CDR1 is KGHSH, CDR2 LQKENI, per germline. Losses at the gene ends were 1 base for V and 4 bases for J; bases not matched to a gene: 12. CDR3 DNA: TGTGCCAGCTCACCACGAGTCGCGGCGGCAGGGGGCTATGGCTACACCTTC. This codes for CASSPRVAAAGGYGYTF.

The rearrangement links TRBV11-2 to TRBJ2-7; D possibly corresponds to TRBD1 (5 bases). Per germline, CDR1 SGHAT and CDR2 FQNNGV. Between the trimmed V and J ends, which lost 8 bases and 6 bases, there was a span of 17 bases. The CDR3 sequence is 13 residues long. The CDR3 DNA reads as TGTGCCAGCCGCTCCCCAGGGTTACTCGAGCAGTACTTC. Protein sequence: CASRSPGLLEQYF.

The chain links TRBV19 to TRBJ2-7, with TRBD1 as a possible D gene (7 bases). This CDR3 is built from 14 residues. Deletions cut 4 bases from V and 0 bases from J, with 10 bases between. The germline gives CDR1 LNHDA, CDR2 SQIVND (reference sequence). CDR3 in amino acids: CASSTGGSSYEQYF. Here the CDR3 DNA reads TGTGCCAGTAGTACAGGGGGGAGCTCCTACGAGCAGTACTTC. Variable domain in full (rest from reference TRBV19 and TRBJ2-7): DGGITQSPKYLFRKEGQNVTLSCEQNLNHDAMYWYRQDPGQGLRLIYYSQIVNDFQKGDIAEGYSVSREKKESFPLTVTSAQKNPTAFYLCASSTGGSSYEQYFGPGTRLTVT.

This clone occurred a few times. The chain joins TRBV2 to TRBJ1-2; 7 nucleotides agree with TRBD1. V lost 4 bases, J lost 4 bases, and 6 bases stayed unmatched. This CDR3 is 14 amino acids long. The germline V gene has CDR1 SNHLY and CDR2 FYNNEI. The DNA for the CDR3 is TGTGCCAGCAGTGTTTTATCAGGGGGCTATGGCTACACCTTC. This encodes CASSVLSGGYGYTF.

The V call is TRBV7-2, the J call TRBJ2-3, with a tentative D call TRBD1 (5 bases). Germline loops: CDR1 SGHTA, CDR2 FQGNSA. The CDR3 has 15 amino acids. The V and J ends lost 5 bases and 0 bases respectively, with 12 bases between them. This CDR3 reads CASSGHLDSTDTQYF. The DNA of the CDR3 is TGTGCCAGCAGCGGACACTTGGACAGCACAGATACGCAGTATTTT.

V and J are TRBV7-2 and TRBJ2-1, with TRBD2 identical over 14 bases. This CDR3 spans 17 amino acids. Unmatched junction bases numbered 7, after V lost 1 base and J lost 8 bases. Germline assignment: CDR1 SGHTA and CDR2 FQGNSA. In DNA, the CDR3 is TGTGCCAGCAGCTTAGGTCGACTAGCGGGGGGGCGGGATGAGCAGTTCTTC. Translating gives CASSLGRLAGGRDEQFF.

This clone was found once. The rearrangement links TRBV4-3 to TRBJ2-1; 10 bases map to TRBD1. There are 17 residues in the CDR3. J gave up 2 bases and V 1 base, and 5 bases lay outside the gene matches. The germline gives CDR1 LGHNA, CDR2 YSLEER. CDR3 loop: CASSQGSGTGAYNEQFF. In DNA form, the CDR3 reads TGCGCCAGCAGCCAAGGTTCCGGGACAGGGGCCTACAATGAGCAGTTCTTC.

The chain links TRBV5-1 to TRBJ1-1; D is uncertain. CDR1 SGHRS and CDR2 YFSETQ come from the germline V gene. Trimming removed 1 base from V and 1 base from J, with 5 bases in between. The length of the CDR3 is 13 residues. In DNA form, the CDR3 reads TGCGCCAGCAGCTTGCGAGGGAACACTGAAGCTTTCTTT. It yields the protein CASSLRGNTEAFF.

The rearrangement uses TRBV6-6 and TRBJ1-4; no clear D. This CDR3 spans 16 amino acids. Germline V lookup: CDR1 MNHNY, CDR2 SVGAGI (reference sequence). Trimming left V 6 bases short and J 0 bases short, with 14 bases between. CDR3 in DNA: TGTGCCAGCAGCGACTTATTCTTTGCAACTAATGAAAAACTGTTTTTT. Protein: CASSDLFFATNEKLFF.

The V call is TRBV11-3, the J call TRBJ2-5; tentative D call: TRBD2 (6 bases). This CDR3 contains 16 residues. The germline V gene has CDR1 SGHNT and CDR2 YENEEA. V was clipped by 5 bases and J by 5 bases, with 21 bases between them. The CDR3 region has the DNA TGTGCCAGCAGCCCACGACTAGGGGAGTATCAGGAGACCCAGTACTTC. Translating it yields CASSPRLGEYQETQYF.

The rearrangement joins TRBV6-1 to TRBJ1-5, with D unresolved. V gave up 0 bases and J gave up 5 bases, with 14 bases separating them. This CDR3 region has 16 residues. Germline V lookup: CDR1 MNHNS, CDR2 SASEGT. CDR3 sequence (DNA): TGTGCCAGCAGTGAAGCAGTCGGTAGAGTTCATCAGCCCCAGCATTTT. Its protein product is CASSEAVGRVHQPQHF.

The chain links TRBV5-5 to TRBJ1-3; 10 bases are a match to TRBD1. V was pared by 0 bases and J by 4 bases, with 10 bases of the junction left unmatched. Germline V CDR1 and CDR2: SGHKS, YYEKEE (reference sequence). This CDR3 comprises 18 residues. The CDR3 DNA reads as TGTGCCAGCAGCTTGGTCGGGACAGGGGATCGAGGAGGAAACACCATATATTTT. Encoded protein: CASSLVGTGDRGGNTIYF.

The J gene is TRBJ1-5, the V gene TRBV4-3, with unresolved D. This CDR3 spans 14 amino acids. Per germline, CDR1 LGHNA and CDR2 YSLEER. V gave up 0 bases and J gave up 10 bases, with 13 bases separating them. CDR3 sequence: CASSQERGITPQHF. CDR3 nucleotides: TGCGCCAGCAGCCAAGAGAGAGGGATCACACCCCAGCATTTT.

DNA for the CDR3: TGTGCCAGCAGGAGGACAGGGGCGGCCTATGGCTACACCTTC. Amino acid sequence: CASRRTGAAYGYTF. V is TRBV27 and J is TRBJ1-2; 9 nucleotides line up with TRBD1. The ends lost 6 bases at V and 4 bases at J; junction bases unmatched: 6. This CDR3 contains 14 residues. From germline, CDR1 is MNHEY and CDR2 SMNVEV (reference sequence).

The chain has TRBV4-2 and TRBJ2-1, with D unresolved. The CDR3 is 15 amino acids. Germline V gene data show CDR1 as LGHNA and CDR2 as YNFKEQ. V gave up 0 bases and J gave up 4 bases, with 10 bases separating them. The DNA for the CDR3 is TGTGCCAGCAGCCAAGATCAAGCGAAATACAATGAGCAGTTCTTC. It specifies CASSQDQAKYNEQFF.

The V and J genes are TRBV7-9 and TRBJ2-1; 8 positions match TRBD1. V gave up 7 bases and J gave up 9 bases; unmatched junction bases: 11. This CDR3 has 14 residues. Germline CDR1 is SEHNR and CDR2 is FQNEAQ (reference sequence). Here the CDR3 reads CASIPPDRDSEQFF. The CDR3 DNA sequence: TGTGCCAGCATCCCCCCGGACAGGGATTCTGAGCAGTTCTTC.

This clone occurred once. The V and J genes are TRBV6-6 and TRBJ2-2, with D maybe TRBD2 (5 bases). Germline V lookup: CDR1 MNHNY, CDR2 SVGAGI (reference sequence). Trimming removed 6 bases from V and 3 bases from J, with 11 bases in between. This CDR3 comprises 14 residues. The chain's CDR3 is CASSPGDYTGELFF. The CDR3 DNA reads TGTGCCAGCAGCCCCGGGGATTACACCGGGGAGCTGTTTTTT.

This clone was counted between two and nine times. The CDR3 sequence is CASSPRTGHNSPLHF. CDR3 DNA sequence: TGTGCCAGCAGCCCAAGGACAGGGCATAATTCACCCCTCCACTTT. The V gene is TRBV9, the J gene TRBJ1-6, with 8 bases that match TRBD1. With 4 bases clipped from V and 5 bases from J, the junction kept 5 bases outside the gene matches. This CDR3 contains 15 residues. CDR1 SGDLS and CDR2 YYNGEE come from the germline V gene.

This chain links TRBV27 with TRBJ1-2, with 12 bases aligning to TRBD1. This CDR3 region has 17 residues. Germline values: CDR1 MNHEY, CDR2 SMNVEV (reference sequence). The trim removed 6 bases at V and 3 bases at J, leaving 11 bases unmatched. The CDR3 bases are TGTGCCAGCAGAAGTGGGACAGGGGGCATTAGTTACTATGGCTACACCTTC. The encoded protein is CASRSGTGGISYYGYTF.

The chain recombines TRBV29-1 with TRBJ2-3; the match to TRBD1 covers 7 bases. This CDR3 has 13 residues. V gave up 5 bases and J gave up 0 bases; unmatched junction bases: 2. Germline V lookup: CDR1 SQVTM, CDR2 ANQGSEA. The CDR3, as DNA: TGCAGCGTTAGGACAGGCAGCACAGATACGCAGTATTTT. Translating gives CSVRTGSTDTQYF.

The genes are TRBV21-1 and TRBJ2-1; the table names TRBD2, a call not compared with the DNA. TRBV21-1 is recorded as a pseudogene. CDR3 length: 15 amino acids. The CDR3 protein is CASSISGEPSDEQFF. In DNA form, the CDR3 reads TGTGCCAGCAGCATCAGCGGGGAGCCAAGCGATGAGCAGTTCTTC.

The J gene is TRBJ1-1, the V gene TRBV5-1; 7 bases map to TRBD1. The V gene end was trimmed by 6 bases and the J gene end by 4 bases; junction bases not matched to a gene: 9. The V gene's germline CDR1 is SGHRS and CDR2 YFSETQ. The CDR3 length is 14 residues. The CDR3 DNA reads as TGCGCCAGCACCTTTAACAGGGGTAGCACTGAAGCTTTCTTT. Its translation: CASTFNRGSTEAFF.

This rearrangement joins TRBV7-9 to TRBJ1-1; 10 bases are a match to TRBD1. The CDR3 is made up of 14 amino acids. Germline loops: CDR1 SEHNR, CDR2 FQNEAQ (reference sequence). V gave up 8 bases and J gave up 7 bases; unmatched junction bases: 10. The DNA for the CDR3 is TGTGCCAGCTCTCCGGGACAGGGGTTTAGTGAAGCTTTCTTT. It yields the protein CASSPGQGFSEAFF.

The rearrangement uses TRBV6-1 and TRBJ1-5; possibly TRBD1 for D (6 bases). The CDR3 totals 15 residues. The germline V gene has CDR1 MNHNS and CDR2 SASEGT. Trimming took 8 bases from V and 0 from J, leaving 14 bases between them. CDR3 in DNA: TGTGCCAGCCACCAGGGGCCTTATAGCAATCAGCCCCAGCATTTT. It translates to CASHQGPYSNQPQHF.

The chain uses TRBV5-6 and TRBJ2-1; 7 positions agree with TRBD1. The trim removed 6 bases at V and 0 bases at J, leaving 9 bases unmatched. Germline-derived CDR1 and CDR2 are SGHDT and YYEEEE. The CDR3 runs 16 residues. CDR3 coding DNA: TGTGCCAGCACCCCGGACCCAGGGGGCTCCTACAATGAGCAGTTCTTC. It translates to CASTPDPGGSYNEQFF.

This chain joins TRBV7-2 and TRBJ1-2; 12 positions agree with TRBD1. CDR3 length equals 17 residues. J gave up 8 bases and V 1 base, and 11 bases lay outside the gene matches. CDR1 and CDR2 (germline): SGHTA, FQGNSA. The chain's CDR3 is CASSLGFGTGGALGYTF. CDR3 bases: TGTGCCAGCAGCTTAGGTTTTGGGACAGGGGGCGCGTTGGGCTACACCTTC.